This is a list of T cell receptor beta chains from one sample in a study of neurological immune-mediated disorders. One entry per CDR3 protein results from TCRdb running MiXCR on the 5' RACE reads. The sample consists of about 50,000 distinct CDR3 sequences, around 10% of them appearing once. The source material was PBMCs. The receptors originated from a man aged 65 to 85 with HTLV-1-associated myelopathy (HAM/TSP). CDR3s include the opening cysteine and the closing phenylalanine or tryptophan. Fields, in order: J gene, clone size, D gene, V gene, CDR3 DNA, CDR3 protein. A D gene is named only where the DNA matches it firmly. Clone size is shown for a subset of rows, as once, few, many or a class of expanded clone.

TRBJ2-2,many,-,TRBV12-3/TRBV12-4,TGTGCCAGCAGTTTCAAGGGTCTCGGGGAGCTGTTTTTT,CASSFKGLGELFF
TRBJ1-2,many,-,TRBV4-1,TGCGCCAGCAGCCAAACTCGTACTTACGTGGGCTATGGCTACACCTTC,CASSQTRTYVGYGYTF
TRBJ2-2,-,-,TRBV28,TGTGCCAGTAAGACGGTCCTCGGCACCGGGGAGCTGTTTTTT,CASKTVLGTGELFF
TRBJ2-3,many,-,TRBV5-1,TGCGCCAGCAGCTTGATGACGGGAGCGGATACGCAGTATTTT,CASSLMTGADTQYF
TRBJ2-3,many,-,TRBV11-3,TGTGCCAGCAGCTTAGATGACGGGGATACGCAGTATTTT,CASSLDDGDTQYF
TRBJ2-1,-,TRBD2,TRBV4-3,TGCGCCAGCAGCCAACATACAGGCCCAGCGGGAAGGGATGAGCAGTTCTTC,CASSQHTGPAGRDEQFF
TRBJ1-1,-,TRBD1,TRBV6-2/TRBV6-3,TGTGCCAGCAGCCCCCGACAGGGGGGGACTGTAGCTTTCTTT,CASSPRQGGTVAFF
TRBJ2-7,many,-,TRBV28,TGTGCCAGCAGTTCACTACCCGGGGCGCAGTACTTC,CASSSLPGAQYF
TRBJ2-7,many,-,TRBV20-1,TGCAGTGCCCACCGGGACTCCACCTACGAGCAGTACTTC,CSAHRDSTYEQYF
TRBJ2-3,few,-,TRBV5-6,TGTGCCAGCAGCTTGGGTAGTAGGGCGGATACGCAGTATTTT,CASSLGSRADTQYF
TRBJ2-5,many,-,TRBV3-1,TGTGCCAGCAGCCCCATTTTGGGGGGATGGGAGACCCAGTACTTC,CASSPILGGWETQYF
TRBJ1-1,many,-,TRBV18,TGTGCCAGCAAAGACTCTGGGAACACTGAAGCTTTCTTT,CASKDSGNTEAFF
TRBJ2-3,many,TRBD2,TRBV20-1,TGCAGTGAAACTAGCGGGAGATCTGGGGCAGATACGCAGTATTTT,CSETSGRSGADTQYF
TRBJ2-7,many,TRBD2,TRBV5-8,TGTGCCAGCAGCCCCGGACTAGCGGCCTACGAGCAGTACTTC,CASSPGLAAYEQYF
TRBJ2-7,-,TRBD2,TRBV6-1,TGTGCCAGCGGAGGAATAGCGGGAGAGGGCTACGAGCAGTACTTC,CASGGIAGEGYEQYF
TRBJ1-3,many,-,TRBV12-3/TRBV12-4,TGTGCCAGCACCTTATGGGGGTACTCTGGAAACACCATATATTTT,CASTLWGYSGNTIYF
TRBJ2-2,many,-,TRBV6-2/TRBV6-3,TGTGCCAGCAGCAGGAACACCGGGGAGCTGTTTTTT,CASSRNTGELFF
TRBJ2-5,many,TRBD1,TRBV14,TGTGCCAGCAGCCGCCTCGGGACAGCCCAAGAGACCCAGTACTTC,CASSRLGTAQETQYF
TRBJ1-5,many,-,TRBV6-5,TGTGCCAGCATTCCCAGTCAGTATAGCAATCAGCCCCAGCATTTT,CASIPSQYSNQPQHF
TRBJ1-1,many,TRBD1,TRBV20-1,TGCAGTCCCTATCAGGACAGGGTGGATGAAGCTTTCTTT,CSPYQDRVDEAFF
TRBJ2-6,many,TRBD2,TRBV19,TGTGCCAGTGCCCTCCGGGAGGCTGGGGCCAACGTCCTGACTTTC,CASALREAGANVLTF
TRBJ2-1,many,-,TRBV12-3/TRBV12-4,TGTGCCAGCAGTTTGGTTGATGAGCAGTTCTTC,CASSLVDEQFF
TRBJ2-1,many,TRBD1,TRBV5-5,TGTGCCAGCAGCTTTGCGCCAACAGGGGTCAATGAGCAGTTCTTC,CASSFAPTGVNEQFF
TRBJ2-1,many,TRBD2,TRBV5-5,TGTGCCAGCAGCTGGGGGGGGGGTGCCGAGCAGTTCTTC,CASSWGGGAEQFF
TRBJ2-5,many,TRBD1,TRBV5-1,TGCGCCAGCGCCTCTGACAGGGTTCGAGAGACCCAGTACTTC,CASASDRVRETQYF
TRBJ1-1,many,-,TRBV20-1,TGCAGTGCTAGCGATGAGGGTGCTTTCTTT,CSASDEGAFF